This T cell receptor beta chain was identified during a study of T-cell memory formation after mild COVID-19 (dated by TCRdb to about 2021). Study-level background: Most TCR sequence clusters were specific to one of the two donors. Two young, previously healthy adult volunteers, one female and one male, were included in the cohort. Longitudinal TCRalpha and TCRbeta repertoire sequencing tracked T-cell clones expanding and contracting after mild COVID-19 in a couple of donors.

V and J lose 4 bases and 4 bases, and a span of 13 bases separates them. CDR1 and CDR2, per the germline V gene, are MGHDK and SYGVNS. The CDR3 contains 14 residues, cysteine and phenylalanine counted. Only the CDR3 region is kept as DNA, spanning 42 bases read in frame from base 1. The research as a whole found: The detection of some responding clones in pre-infection memory suggests that pre-existing cross-reactive memory T cells joined the SARS-CoV-2 response. Contracting CD4+ clones appeared mostly in the CM and EM memory subsets, whereas CD8+ clones were enriched in EMRA. SARS-CoV-2 specificity was not confirmed for the second-wave clones peaking on day 37. Clones contracting from day 15 to 85 had balanced CD4/CD8 phenotypes, while a second wave expanding from day 15 to 37 was biased towards CD4+. The study covered only a couple of mild cases, and larger cohorts including severe cases with pre-infection samples were considered necessary.

Ficoll-Paque density gradient centrifugation was used to isolate PBMCs. A word on this clonotype: Its cognate antigen has yet to be identified. Base qualities were left out, and no much larger clone turns up one base away.

Sequencing relied on an Illumina NovaSeq 6000. TCRalpha and TCRbeta cDNA libraries were constructed by 5'RACE with constant-segment primers, with sample barcodes and unique molecular identifiers being introduced. Trizol reagent was used to extract RNA from every sample. Library amplification was performed in two PCR steps, and a second sample barcode and Illumina TruSeq adapters were introduced in the second step. Sequencing of libraries was performed on an Illumina NovaSeq with 2 x 150 bp paired-end reads. In the paper's pipeline: Demultiplexing of reads and collapsing into UMI-guided consensus sequences were performed with migec v1.2.7. Using mixcr v2.1.11, UMI consensuses were aligned to TRA and TRB V and J templates and then assembled into clonotypes. A clonotype was counted as expanded or contracted only if both edgeR and NoisET called the change significant, with noise models trained on biological replicates. For edgeR calls, the thresholds were a false discovery rate-adjusted p below 0.01 and a log2 fold-change of 1. As an exploratory analysis of dynamics, PCA with hierarchical clustering was applied to max-normalized trajectories of the 1000 most abundant clonotypes. Each responding clone was given a CD4 or CD8 phenotype based on the CD4+ and CD8+ repertoires, which had been sequenced separately. Clones were called with MiXCR by TCRdb after fastp trimmed the public reads at Q25, and only in-frame beta chains were retained. Records with the same CDR3 protein are collapsed into one entry carrying the most frequent genes and DNA. These V and J calls rely on TCRdb rather than the paper's analysis. The sample table records around 300,000 distinct CDR3 sequences; roughly 13% of these occur just once. The top ten hold roughly 20% of the sample.

Sequencing was carried out using PBMCs or a T cell subset sorted from them (not recorded which). The clonotype was recovered from a man in his late teens or twenties who had mild COVID-19 (a few samples of this study predate the infection). The sample titles of this study are shuffled in the database, so cell type and time point are left out; the donor was told from shared clones. This chain is built from TRBV25-1 and TRBJ1-2; the D gene cannot be named for sure. The sequenced DNA: TGTGCCAGCAGTGTCTCGGGCGGCGGCTATGGCTACACCTTC. Its translation is CASSVSGGGYGYTF.